The 32 T cell receptor beta chains presented below share a single source sample, sequenced in a study of T cells in Graves' hyperthyroidism and ophthalmopathy. The CDR3 regions of TCR beta were amplified from RNA transcripts. The HTBI primer set served for first-round RT-PCR of the TCR CDR3. TCRdb itself ran the multiplex PCR reads through MiXCR, one entry per CDR3 protein. The sample contains under 800,000 distinct CDR3 sequences, approximately 15% of which appear only once. The sample taken for sequencing was blood. The receptors here all came from a woman between 18 and 29 years old with Graves' hyperthyroidism.

This clonotype came up many times. This sequence joins TRBV30 and TRBJ1-2; D is possibly TRBD1 (5 bases). Germline CDR1 reads GTSNPN; CDR2 reads SVGIG (reference sequence). Deletions cut 1 base from V and 4 bases from J, with 16 bases between. The CDR3 extends over 15 amino acids. This CDR3 is CAWSGFQQGVYGYTF. The CDR3 DNA follows: TGTGCCTGGAGTGGTTTCCAGCAGGGAGTCTATGGCTACACCTTC. Complete variable domain (other parts from reference TRBV30 and TRBJ1-2): SQTIHQWPATLVQPVGSPLSLECTVEGTSNPNLYWYRQAAGRGLQLLFYSVGIGQISSEVPQNLSASRPQDRQFILSSKKLLLSDSGFYLCAWSGFQQGVYGYTFGSGTRLTVV.

Only a few counts were recorded for this clonotype. The rearrangement links TRBV20-1 to TRBJ1-3; D gene ambiguous. Trimming removed 5 bases at V and 0 bases at J, with 8 bases between. Germline assignment: CDR1 DFQATT and CDR2 SNEGSKA (reference sequence). The CDR3 covers 13 residues. The CDR3 nucleotides are TGCAGTGCTTGGGCAGCCTCTGGAAACACCATATATTTT. Amino acids: CSAWAASGNTIYF.

This clonotype was observed many times. The chain is built from TRBV11-2 and TRBJ1-3; no clear D gene. Germline-derived CDR1 and CDR2 are SGHAT and FQNNGV. This CDR3 contains 15 residues. The V and J ends lost 5 bases and 0 bases respectively, with 11 bases between them. CDR3 residues: CASSPAGNSGNTIYF. The DNA for the CDR3 is TGTGCCAGCAGCCCCGCGGGGAACTCTGGAAACACCATATATTTT.

The V gene is TRBV20-1, the J gene TRBJ1-2; D unclear. CDR1 and CDR2 (germline): DFQATT, SNEGSKA (reference sequence). V was trimmed by 0 bases and J by 2 bases, leaving 13 bases between them. This CDR3 is 15 amino acids long. CDR3 sequence reads: CSARDIVELNYGYTF. The CDR3, as DNA: TGCAGTGCTAGAGATATAGTAGAGCTCAACTATGGCTACACCTTC.

Only a few counts were recorded for this clonotype. The chain has TRBV7-9 and TRBJ1-5, with 9 positions matching TRBD1. Losses at the gene ends were 5 bases for V and 0 bases for J; bases not matched to a gene: 5. The CDR3 totals 16 residues. The germline V gene encodes CDR1 SEHNR and CDR2 FQNEAQ (reference sequence). The CDR3: CASSRGTGNSNQPQHF. CDR3 sequence (DNA): TGTGCCAGCAGCCGAGGGACAGGGAATAGCAATCAGCCCCAGCATTTT.

CDR3 nucleotide sequence: TGTGCCAGCAATCAGGGGACCAATTCACCCCTCCACTTT. It is translated as CASNQGTNSPLHF. The chain uses TRBV6-2 or TRBV6-3 and TRBJ1-6, with D perhaps TRBD1 (6 bases). The CDR3 spans 13 residues. In germline, CDR1 is MNHEY, CDR2 SVGEGT. V was clipped by 7 bases and J by 7 bases, with 11 bases between them.

V is TRBV4-3 and J is TRBJ2-1, with 9 positions matching TRBD1. Unmatched junction bases numbered 15, after V lost 3 bases and J lost 12 bases. The CDR3 is made up of 16 amino acids. Germline V gene lookup returns CDR1 LGHNA and CDR2 YSLEER. The CDR3 spells CASSQSPGQGGLRQFF. CDR3 in DNA: TGCGCCAGCAGCCAGTCCCCGGGACAGGGAGGGCTTCGGCAGTTCTTC.

At least ten counts were recorded for this clonotype. This chain links TRBV11-2 with TRBJ2-7; tentatively, D is TRBD1 (5 bases). Per germline, CDR1 SGHAT and CDR2 FQNNGV. The CDR3 has 13 amino acids. Deletions cut 0 bases from V and 6 bases from J, with 9 bases between. In nucleotides, the CDR3 is TGTGCCAGCAGCTTAGATCAGGGTTCCGAGCAGTACTTC. Translation gives CASSLDQGSEQYF.

This clonotype was recorded at least ten times. The rearrangement links TRBV3-1 to TRBJ2-2; D remains ambiguous. Germline V gives CDR1 LGHDT, CDR2 YNNKEL (reference sequence). The length of the CDR3 is 11 residues. Trimming left V 7 bases short and J 4 bases short, with 4 bases between. This chain's CDR3 is CASTSTGELFF. The DNA of the CDR3 is TGTGCCAGCACGAGCACCGGGGAGCTGTTTTTT.

This clonotype was counted at least ten times. The genes are TRBV20-1 and TRBJ2-7; TRBD2 might be the D (6 bases). Trimming stripped 5 bases from V and 5 bases from J, with 19 bases between. Germline-derived CDR1 and CDR2 are DFQATT and SNEGSKA (reference sequence). This CDR3 has 14 amino acids. The DNA for the CDR3 is TGCAGTGCTGCCTTAACTAGGAGGGGCCACGAGCAGTACTTC. Protein: CSAALTRRGHEQYF.

This clonotype has ten or more counts. The chain uses TRBV6-1 and TRBJ2-5, with a tentative D call TRBD1 (6 bases). Trimming removed 6 bases from V and 5 bases from J, with 19 bases in between. The CDR3 sequence is 15 residues long. CDR1 is MNHNS and CDR2 is SASEGT in the germline V gene. CDR3 in DNA: TGTGCCAGCAGCCTTGGACAGCGACGGAGGGAGACCCAGTACTTC. This sequence encodes CASSLGQRRRETQYF.

This clonotype was observed many times. V gene TRBV11-3 combines with J gene TRBJ2-1; tentatively, D is TRBD2 (5 bases). In germline, CDR1 is SGHNT, CDR2 YENEEA. V lost 3 bases and J 4 bases, leaving 10 bases between the germline ends. The CDR3 totals 14 residues. CDR3 in amino acids: CASSLGAEYNEQFF. The CDR3 coding sequence is TGTGCCAGCAGCTTGGGAGCGGAGTACAATGAGCAGTTCTTC.

The chain has TRBV28 and TRBJ2-3, with D unresolved. CDR1 MDHEN and CDR2 SYDVKM come from the germline V gene. The CDR3 has 16 amino acids. Deletions cut 7 bases from V and 1 base from J, with 18 bases between. CDR3 residues: CASTPWPGSGTDTQYF. As DNA, the CDR3 is TGTGCCAGCACCCCATGGCCCGGGTCGGGCACAGATACGCAGTATTTT.

This clonotype appeared many times. The CDR3 DNA sequence: TGCAGTGCGGGGGGCCAGGGGGTCTACGAGCAGTACTTC. It specifies CSAGGQGVYEQYF. The V and J genes are TRBV20-1 and TRBJ2-7; possibly TRBD1 for D (7 bases). From germline, CDR1 is DFQATT and CDR2 SNEGSKA (reference sequence). The length of the CDR3 is 13 residues. V dropped 6 bases and J dropped 3 bases, with 15 bases sitting between them.

The genes are TRBV6-2 or TRBV6-3 and TRBJ1-1; TRBD1 matches at 7 bases. CDR1 and CDR2 (germline): MNHEY, SVGEGT. The junction had 8 bases not matched to a gene; V was cut back by 4 bases and J by 6 bases. The CDR3 runs 14 residues. The chain's CDR3 is CASSFGQVAAEAFF. The DNA for the CDR3 is TGTGCCAGCAGTTTCGGACAGGTTGCCGCTGAAGCTTTCTTT.

This clonotype was counted only a few times. The rearrangement uses TRBV11-2 and TRBJ2-7; maybe TRBD2 (5 bases). Germline values: CDR1 SGHAT, CDR2 FQNNGV. The V gene lost 1 base and the J gene lost 4 bases, with 14 bases spanning the gap. The CDR3 extends over 15 amino acids. CDR3 loop: CASSLGSGLNYEQYF. The DNA for the CDR3 is TGTGCCAGCAGCTTAGGATCGGGGTTAAATTACGAGCAGTACTTC.

The sample holds a few counts of this clonotype. The chain couples TRBV6-2 or TRBV6-3 to TRBJ2-7; tentatively, D is TRBD1 (7 bases). Per germline, CDR1 MNHEY and CDR2 SVGEGT. V was cut by 4 bases and J by 2 bases, with 12 bases left in between. The CDR3 covers 14 residues. CDR3 residues: CASSWQGGPYEQYF. The CDR3 bases are TGTGCCAGCAGTTGGCAGGGGGGACCCTACGAGCAGTACTTC.

Concerning this clonotype: The junction does not match germline at one end; this may be a read error. The J gene is TRBJ1-3, the V gene TRBV6-5; D might be TRBD1 (5 bases). CDR3 length: 16 amino acids. Germline V gene data show CDR1 as MNHEY and CDR2 as SVGAGI. The CDR3 is CAGSSWDGSSGNTIYF. The DNA of the CDR3 is TGTGCCGGCAGTTCGTGGGACGGGAGCTCTGGAAACACCATATATTTT.

This clonotype has more than one count but fewer than ten. The chain combines TRBV12-3 or TRBV12-4 with TRBJ1-5; possible D gene TRBD1, 5 bases. Deletions cut 9 bases from V and 3 bases from J, with 15 bases between. The CDR3 is made up of 14 amino acids. CDR3 loop: CASSKGRLNQPQHF. DNA for the CDR3: TGTGCCAGTTCTAAGGGACGGCTCAATCAGCCCCAGCATTTT.

There are a few counts of this clonotype. The chain has TRBV6-1 and TRBJ1-4; no firm D call. Germline CDR1 reads MNHNS; CDR2 reads SASEGT. This CDR3 has 14 residues. V lost 2 bases and J lost 7, with 11 bases in between. The CDR3 region has the DNA TGTGCCAGCAGTGAACGTGGGTTTTCTGAAAAACTGTTTTTT. Translation: CASSERGFSEKLFF.

This clonotype was seen more than once but under ten times. The chain joins TRBV6-2 or TRBV6-3 to TRBJ2-3; 9 nucleotides agree with TRBD1. Per the germline V gene, CDR1 is MNHEY and CDR2 is SVGEGT. With 2 bases clipped from V and 5 bases from J, the junction kept 2 bases outside the gene matches. CDR3 length equals 14 residues. The CDR3 here is CASSYVGQGDTQYF. CDR3 DNA sequence: TGTGCCAGCAGTTACGTGGGACAGGGAGATACGCAGTATTTT.

This clonotype was observed many times. V gene TRBV20-1 combines with J gene TRBJ2-3, with D possibly matching TRBD1 (6 bases). Looked up from germline, CDR1 is DFQATT and CDR2 is SNEGSKA (reference sequence). V was clipped by 0 bases and J by 2 bases, with 12 bases between them. The CDR3 has 15 residues. The CDR3 sequence: CSAREPRGITDTQYF. In DNA, the CDR3 is TGCAGTGCTAGAGAGCCGAGGGGGATCACAGATACGCAGTATTTT.

In this sample, this clonotype turned up many times. J is TRBJ1-6 and V is TRBV30; D call uncertain. Trimming left V 5 bases short and J 5 bases short, with 1 base between. CDR3 size: 10 residues. Per the germline V gene, CDR1 is GTSNPN and CDR2 is SVGIG (reference sequence). The CDR3 loop reads CAWDNSPLHF. CDR3 bases: TGTGCCTGGGATAATTCACCCCTCCACTTT.

In its sample, this clonotype was seen many times. This chain connects TRBV12-3 or TRBV12-4 to TRBJ2-7; D may be TRBD2 (5 bases). The CDR3 length is 15 residues. V gave up 2 bases and J gave up 3 bases, with 14 bases separating them. The CDR3 DNA reads TGTGCCAGCAGTTTATCCGGGCTAGCAGACTACGAGCAGTACTTC. Encoded protein: CASSLSGLADYEQYF.

The V and J genes are TRBV4-2 and TRBJ2-5; 14 bases align to TRBD2. CDR1 is LGHNA, CDR2 YNFKEQ, per germline. Trimming took 4 bases from V and 2 from J; bases not matched to a gene: 6. This CDR3 contains 17 residues. The CDR3 is CASSPGTSGRRQETQYF. CDR3 DNA: TGTGCCAGCAGCCCCGGGACTAGCGGGAGACGGCAAGAGACCCAGTACTTC.

CDR3 bases: TGTGCCAGCCGACACCCAGGTAGCGGGGATACGCAGTATTTT. The encoded protein is CASRHPGSGDTQYF. The chain combines TRBV19 with TRBJ2-3, with TRBD2 matching 7 bases. The CDR3 contains 14 residues. Germline lookup yields CDR1 LNHDA and CDR2 SQIVND (reference sequence). J lost 6 bases, V lost 9 bases, and 12 bases had no gene match.

This clonotype has more than one count but fewer than ten. The CDR3: CASSTYYNEQFF. CDR3 nucleotides: TGTGCCAGCAGCACCTACTACAATGAGCAGTTCTTC. The genes are TRBV7-2 and TRBJ2-1; D ambiguous. V was trimmed by 5 bases and J by 3 bases, leaving 5 bases between them. This CDR3 region has 12 residues. The germline gives CDR1 SGHTA, CDR2 FQGNSA.

This clonotype appeared many times. This chain links TRBV27 with TRBJ2-7; 9 nucleotides match TRBD2. This CDR3 region has 17 residues. Germline V gene lookup returns CDR1 MNHEY and CDR2 SMNVEV (reference sequence). After removal of 4 bases from V and 5 bases from J, the junction contained 15 bases not matched to a gene. Written as DNA, the CDR3 is TGTGCCAGCAGTTCACCCACCAGCGGGAGGAAAATAAACGAGCAGTACTTC. This translates into CASSSPTSGRKINEQYF.

This clonotype was counted a few times. V and J are TRBV29-1 and TRBJ2-5, with D possibly being TRBD2 (6 bases). Germline V lookup: CDR1 SQVTM, CDR2 ANQGSEA. V gave up 0 bases and J gave up 8 bases, with 13 bases separating them. The CDR3 sequence is 13 residues long. The CDR3 loop reads CSVEEGVGGTQYF. CDR3 DNA sequence: TGCAGCGTTGAAGAGGGCGTCGGGGGAACCCAGTACTTC.

This clonotype was counted only a few times. The V and J genes are TRBV29-1 and TRBJ1-2, with D unresolved. This CDR3 is built from 15 residues. CDR1 and CDR2 from the germline V gene are SQVTM and ANQGSEA. V lost 1 base, J lost 8 bases, and 20 bases lay in between. The CDR3 DNA reads TGCAGCGTTGAAGTGCTGATAGAAGCTTCGGGGGGCTACACCTTC. Protein sequence: CSVEVLIEASGGYTF.

The chain joins TRBV5-5 to TRBJ1-2; the match to TRBD1 covers 9 bases. Germline lookup yields CDR1 SGHKS and CDR2 YYEKEE (reference sequence). With 3 bases clipped from V and 8 bases from J, the junction kept 14 bases outside the gene matches. The CDR3 is made up of 16 amino acids. The CDR3 bases are TGTGCCAGCAGCTGGGGACAGGGAGGTGTCGCGTTGGGCTACACCTTC. Its protein is CASSWGQGGVALGYTF.

At least ten counts were recorded for this clonotype. The chain recombines TRBV20-1 with TRBJ1-2; 7 nucleotides align to TRBD1. The CDR3 contains 14 residues. CDR1 is DFQATT and CDR2 is SNEGSKA in the germline V gene (reference sequence). Trimming removed 0 bases from V and 4 bases from J; junction bases left unmatched: 5. CDR3 sequence reads: CSARDRGIVYGYTF. CDR3 bases: TGCAGTGCTAGAGACAGGGGGATAGTCTATGGCTACACCTTC.